These 7 T cell receptor beta chains were all obtained from the same sample, sequenced in a study of blood T cells in healthy people across ages (dated by TCRdb to about 2015). Library preparation used 5' RACE. The instrument given in TCRdb is Illumina HiSeq 2500. The second PCR ran for roughly 6 to 11 cycles and used a J-beta primer mix along with a sample-barcoded 5' primer. The public reads were reprocessed in TCRdb via fastp at Q25 and MiXCR, keeping in-frame beta chains. CDR3 protein duplicates are merged, each entry listing the most common genes and DNA. Within this sample are roughly 860,000 distinct CDR3 sequences, with approximately 67% of them counted one time only. The top ten clones comprise roughly 25% of the sample. The sequencing sample was made of blood. The receptors come from a man in his thirties or forties in good health.

This rearrangement joins TRBV6-2 or TRBV6-3 to TRBJ2-3; TRBD2 might be the D (7 bases). The V and J ends lost 6 bases and 5 bases respectively, with 18 bases between them. Germline lookup yields CDR1 MNHEY and CDR2 SVGEGT. CDR3 length: 15 residues. CDR3 in DNA: TGTGCCAGCAGGATGGGGGGGCATTCCGGAGATACGCAGTATTTT. This encodes CASRMGGHSGDTQYF.

This sequence joins TRBV4-3 and TRBJ2-3; D not resolved. V was clipped by 1 base and J by 2 bases, with 13 bases between them. This CDR3 has 16 residues. The germline CDR1 and CDR2 sequences are LGHNA and YSLEER. The CDR3 DNA sequence: TGCGCCAGCAGCCAAGCTGGACCAGACCTCACAGATACGCAGTATTTT. Its translation: CASSQAGPDLTDTQYF.

The chain is built from TRBV6-6 and TRBJ1-4, with D perhaps matching TRBD1 (5 bases). Trimming removed 2 bases at V and 14 bases at J, with 18 bases between. CDR1 is MNHNY and CDR2 is SVGAGI in the germline V gene (reference sequence). This CDR3 is built from 14 residues. The CDR3 sequence: CASSYPDTGRWLFF. CDR3 sequence (DNA): TGTGCCAGCAGTTACCCGGACACCGGACGGTGGCTGTTTTTT.

The CDR3 loop is CASRGLVGYTF. CDR3 coding DNA: TGTGCCAGCAGGGGCTTGGTCGGCTACACCTTC. The chain employs TRBV6-1 and TRBJ1-2; D call uncertain. CDR1 MNHNS and CDR2 SASEGT come from the germline V gene. This CDR3 comprises 11 residues. The V gene lost 6 bases and the J gene lost 8 bases, with 10 bases spanning the gap.

In this sample, this clonotype turned up a few times. This rearrangement joins TRBV2 to TRBJ2-7; D is uncertain. Deletions cut 5 bases from V and 3 bases from J, with 11 bases between. The CDR3 extends over 13 amino acids. Germline values: CDR1 SNHLY, CDR2 FYNNEI. The CDR3 DNA sequence: TGTGCCAGCAGTAACGGCCAGTACTACGAGCAGTACTTC. Its protein is CASSNGQYYEQYF.

This clonotype was observed at least ten times. The chain is built from TRBV10-3 and TRBJ2-7; 7 nucleotides align to TRBD1. With 0 bases clipped from V and 3 bases from J, the junction kept 8 bases outside the gene matches. The CDR3 has 16 residues. CDR1 ENHRY and CDR2 SYGVKD come from the germline V gene. The CDR3 protein is CAISESQGRGFYEQYF. The CDR3 nucleotides read TGTGCCATCAGTGAGTCACAGGGGAGAGGGTTCTACGAGCAGTACTTC.

This clonotype turned up a few times. This chain uses TRBV29-1 with TRBJ2-1, with a possible D match to TRBD1 (5 bases). The germline V gene has CDR1 SQVTM and CDR2 ANQGSEA. Between the trimmed V and J ends, which lost 5 bases and 8 bases, there was a span of 10 bases. The CDR3 is 11 amino acids. CDR3 amino acids: CSVPQGYEQFF. The CDR3 DNA follows: TGCAGCGTTCCTCAGGGCTATGAGCAGTTCTTC.